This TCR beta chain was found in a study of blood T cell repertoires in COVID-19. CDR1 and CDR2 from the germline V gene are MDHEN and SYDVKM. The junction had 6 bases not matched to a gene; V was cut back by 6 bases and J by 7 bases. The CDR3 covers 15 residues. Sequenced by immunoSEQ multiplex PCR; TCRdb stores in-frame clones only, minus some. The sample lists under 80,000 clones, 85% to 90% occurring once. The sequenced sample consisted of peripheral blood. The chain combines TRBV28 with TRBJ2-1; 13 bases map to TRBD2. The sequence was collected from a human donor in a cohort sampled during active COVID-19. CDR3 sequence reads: CASRELAGGWNEQFF. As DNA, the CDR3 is TGTGCCAGCAGGGAACTAGCGGGAGGGTGGAATGAGCAGTTCTTC.